These 10 T cell receptor beta chains originate from one sample sequenced in a study of CD8+ T cells in alopecia areata. Extraction and reverse transcription of RNA yielded cDNA as the sequencing template. Measured with immunoSEQ multiplex PCR; TCRdb has only the in-frame clones, and not every one. The sample presents 2,200 or so clones, none singletons. A panel of CD4, CD8alpha, NKG2D, NKG2ACE and other markers served to sort pooled cutaneous lymph node cells. The sample taken for sequencing was CD8+ T cells sorted from a lymph node. Source of these receptors: a C3H/HeJ mouse with alopecia areata. For this mouse line, the MHC haplotype is H2-k.

This clone appeared a few times. Genes and germline are mouse. The read stops 4 residues short of the end of the CDR3; the missing end is completed from the germline J gene. The J gene is TRBJ2-3, the V gene TRBV13-2, with TRBD1 matching over 7 bases. Trimming at V came to 2 bases and at J to 1 base, leaving 4 bases not matched to a gene. Germline assignment: CDR1 NNHNN and CDR2 SYGAGS (reference sequence). The CDR3 runs 15 residues. CDR3 bases read: TGTGCCAGCGGTGAGCGAGGGACAGGTGCAGAA. Translating it yields CASGERGTGAE. The whole CDR3 reads CASGERGTGAETLYF.

This clone was seen more than once but under ten times. Gene names and germline match the mouse. The read ends 4 residues shy of where the CDR3 ends; the end is completed using the germline J gene. V and J are TRBV29 and TRBJ1-1, with TRBD1 matching over 7 bases. This CDR3 is built from 14 residues. Per the germline V gene, CDR1 is MSHET and CDR2 is SYDVDS. V was clipped by 6 bases and J by 4 bases; unmatched bases: 8. CDR3 bases read: TGTGCTAGCAGGTCCCGGGACAGAGGCACA. It codes for CASRSRDRGT. The whole CDR3 is CASRSRDRGTEVFF.

There are many counts of this clone. Mouse names are used for the genes. The read ends 4 residues before the CDR3 terminus; that terminus is restored from the germline J gene. This chain connects TRBV5 to TRBJ2-5, with D possibly TRBD1 on 6 matching bases. CDR3 size: 14 residues. Germline assignment: CDR1 LGHNA and CDR2 YNLKQL (reference sequence). The covered CDR3 bases are TGTGCCAGCAGCCAAGAAGCCAGGGGAGAC. Translation gives CASSQEARGD. The entire CDR3 reads CASSQEARGDTQYF.

This clone occurred many times. These gene names are mouse names. CDR3 DNA (partial): TGTGCCAGCGGTGGAGGGACAGGGGGTTAT. It specifies CASGGGTGGY. The complete CDR3 reads CASGGGTGGYEQYF. The chain joins TRBV13-2 to TRBJ2-7; 11 bases are shared with TRBD1. Coverage ceases 4 residues before the CDR3 finishes, and the germline J gene fills in the end. The CDR3 is made up of 14 amino acids. In germline, CDR1 is NNHNN, CDR2 SYGAGS (reference sequence).

This clone was detected only a few times. Gene names are mouse gene names. The read finishes 4 residues shy of the CDR3 end, and the germline J gene is used to complete it. The V and J genes are TRBV13-3 and TRBJ2-1; D is possibly TRBD2 (5 bases). The length of the CDR3 is 15 residues. V was shortened by 5 bases and J by 0 bases, with 12 bases between the two germline ends. In germline, CDR1 is NNHDY, CDR2 SYVADS. The chain's CDR3 is CASSPWEHNYAEQFF. The part of the CDR3 DNA that was read is TGTGCCAGCAGCCCCTGGGAGCATAACTATGCT.

In its sample, this clone was seen a few times. Any gene name here is a mouse gene name. The CDR3 end falls 4 residues outside the read, so it is completed with the germline J gene. The rearrangement uses TRBV29 and TRBJ2-3; TRBD1 aligns across 8 bases. Trimming at V came to 4 bases and at J to 1 base, leaving 1 base not matched to a gene. The CDR3 length is 14 residues. Germline assignment: CDR1 MSHET and CDR2 SYDVDS. Incomplete CDR3 DNA: TGTGCTAGCAGTTGGGGACAGGGTGCAGAA. This encodes CASSWGQGAE. From start to end, the CDR3 is CASSWGQGAETLYF.

A remark on this clone: Gene labels here are mouse ones. The read comes to an end 3 residues before the CDR3 does, leaving the germline J gene to fill in the end. The chain combines TRBV13-3 with TRBJ1-6; tentatively, D is TRBD1 (5 bases). TRBJ1-6 is reported as an ORF; its role is uncertain. The germline V and J ends were trimmed by 0 bases and 3 bases, with 7 bases remaining between them. This CDR3 region has 15 residues. The V gene's germline CDR1 is NNHDY and CDR2 SYVADS. CDR3 loop: CASSDGTFYNSPLYF. CDR3 DNA (partial): TGTGCCAGCAGTGATGGGACATTCTATAATTCGCCC.

Within the sample, this clone is large. Gene names and germline match the mouse. The CDR3 protein is CTCSARGATGQLYF. The covered CDR3 bases are TGCACCTGCAGTGCAAGGGGGGCCACCGGG. The V call is TRBV1, the J call TRBJ2-2, with TRBD2 as a possible D gene (7 bases). The CDR3 extends 4 residues past the end of the read, so its final part is completed from the germline J gene. Germline assignment: CDR1 NSQYPW and CDR2 LRSPGD (reference sequence). The V gene lost 2 bases and the J gene lost 4 bases, with 8 bases spanning the gap. This CDR3 contains 14 residues. Full variable domain (outside the CDR3, taken from reference TRBV1 and TRBJ2-2): VTLLEQNPRWRLVPRGQAVNLRCILKNSQYPWMSWYQQDLQKQLQWLFTLRSPGDKEVKSLPGADYLATRVTDTELRLQVANMSQGRTLYCTCSARGATGQLYFGEGSKLTVL.

Worth noting for this clone: The listed genes are named as in mouse. The read ends 4 residues before the CDR3 terminus; that terminus is restored from the germline J gene. This CDR3 is also generated by other DNA sequences in the sample. The chain carries TRBV19 and TRBJ1-2; 9 bases align to TRBD1. Germline V gene sequence: CDR1 FNHDT, CDR2 SITEND (reference sequence). Losses at the gene ends were 5 bases for V and 2 bases for J; bases not matched to a gene: 4. There are 14 residues in the CDR3. CDR3 in amino acids: CASSRDRANSDYTF. The covered CDR3 bases are TGTGCCAGCAGCAGGGACAGGGCGAACTCC.

This clone was observed a few times. Mouse gene names and germline throughout. The read ends 4 residues early relative to the CDR3; the germline J gene fills the gap. The rearrangement uses TRBV5 and TRBJ2-1; 12 bases align to TRBD2. V lost 4 bases to trimming and J lost 1 base; unmatched junction nucleotides: 2. Germline CDR1 and CDR2: LGHNA and YNLKQL (reference sequence). This CDR3 spans 16 amino acids. The CDR3 region is CASSPGTGGNYAEQFF. The CDR3 DNA, read in part, is TGTGCCAGCAGCCCCGGGACTGGGGGGAACTATGCT.